The TCR beta chain under discussion was sequenced for a study of cytomegalovirus exposure and HLA in healthy donors. Study-wide background: The study's early data release held about 85 million unique TCRs from HLA-typed donors.

The PCR contained 60 Vbeta and 13 Jbeta primers. Measured with immunoSEQ multiplex PCR; TCRdb has only the in-frame clones, and not every one. The sample carries 110,000 to 150,000 clones, almost 85% recorded once. V was clipped by 4 bases and J by 4 bases; unmatched bases: 3. CDR3 length: 13 amino acids. Per germline, CDR1 SGHNT and CDR2 YENEEA. The chain carries TRBV11-3 and TRBJ2-7; 8 bases map to TRBD1. The specimen sequenced was PBMCs. The sequence was obtained from a middle-aged woman in good health and CMV-seronegative. The chain's CDR3 is CASSSTGEYEQYF. The CDR3 region has the DNA TGTGCCAGCAGCTCGACAGGGGAGTACGAGCAGTACTTC.